The 12 T cell receptor beta chains below come from one sample, sequenced in a study of early T cells in non-severe SARS-CoV-2 infection. TCRdb passed the 5' RACE reads through MiXCR, listing each CDR3 protein once. The sample yields about 61,000 distinct CDR3 sequences, 10% to 14% seen once. The sequenced sample was whole blood. The receptors here all came from an adult who was a healthcare worker with PCR-confirmed SARS-CoV-2 infection or an uninfected control (not recorded which).

This clonotype was found many times. This chain joins TRBV19 and TRBJ1-5, with a weak D call TRBD1 (5 bases). Germline loops: CDR1 LNHDA, CDR2 SQIVND (reference sequence). V gave up 0 bases and J gave up 7 bases, with 13 bases separating them. The CDR3 covers 15 residues. The CDR3 nucleotides are TGTGCCAGTAGTATAGATTTACGGGGGGGACAGCCCCAGCATTTT. This sequence encodes CASSIDLRGGQPQHF.

This clonotype showed up many times. This chain connects TRBV30 to TRBJ1-1; TRBD1 matches at 7 bases. This CDR3 region has 16 residues. Trimming cost V 2 bases and J 0 bases; bases outside gene matches: 9. Germline V gene sequence: CDR1 GTSNPN, CDR2 SVGIG (reference sequence). This CDR3 reads CAWSIVTGIMNTEAFF. The CDR3 nucleotides read TGTGCCTGGAGTATTGTGACAGGGATCATGAACACTGAAGCTTTCTTT.

This clonotype was counted ten times or more. The chain combines TRBV6-1 with TRBJ1-2, with D maybe TRBD1 (6 bases). CDR3 size: 15 residues. From germline, CDR1 is MNHNS and CDR2 SASEGT. Trimming cost V 5 bases and J 7 bases, with 20 bases left between them. The CDR3 loop is CASSTRTEFISGYTF. The CDR3 nucleotides read TGTGCCAGCAGTACCCGGACAGAGTTTATCTCTGGCTACACCTTC.

This rearrangement joins TRBV2 to TRBJ2-7; 7 bases line up with TRBD1. This CDR3 has 12 amino acids. V lost 10 bases, J lost 4 bases, and 7 bases stayed unmatched. Germline V CDR1 and CDR2: SNHLY, FYNNEI. CDR3 DNA: TGTGCCACCGGACAGGTCTTGTACGAGCAGTACTTC. Its translation: CATGQVLYEQYF. Supplemented by reference TRBV2 and TRBJ2-7, the full variable domain reads EPEVTQTPSHQVTQMGQEVILRCVPISNHLYFYWYRQILGQKVEFLVSFYNNEISEKSEIFDDQFSVERPDGSNFTLKIRSTKLEDSAMYFCATGQVLYEQYFGPGTRLTVT.

This clonotype appeared many times. The chain employs TRBV7-6 and TRBJ2-2; 11 nucleotides match TRBD2. Germline V gene data show CDR1 as SGHVS and CDR2 as FNYEAQ. Losses at the gene ends were 2 bases for V and 6 bases for J; bases not matched to a gene: 2. This CDR3 comprises 15 residues. The CDR3 DNA reads TGTGCCAGCAGCTTATCTAGCGGGGGGCCCGGGGAGCTGTTTTTT. This translates into CASSLSSGGPGELFF.

The sample holds many counts of this clonotype. V gene TRBV7-2 combines with J gene TRBJ1-6, with 9 bases fitting TRBD1. This CDR3 has 15 amino acids. The germline V gene has CDR1 SGHTA and CDR2 FQGNSA. V trimming: 0 bases; J trimming: 13 bases; junction bases outside the gene matches: 7. CDR3 nucleotide sequence: TGTGCCAGCAGCTTAGCCCCGGACAGGGGAATTCCCCTCCACTTT. Residues: CASSLAPDRGIPLHF.

Concerning this clonotype itself: Just one base apart from a much larger clone, this may be a read error. The conserved phenylalanine or tryptophan is not found at the CDR3 terminus, so this likely reflects a read error. V and J are TRBV15 and TRBJ2-3, with 9 bases fitting TRBD2. The CDR3 sequence is 16 residues long. After removal of 5 bases from V and 0 bases from J, the junction contained 6 bases not matched to a gene. In germline, CDR1 is LNHNV, CDR2 YYDKDF (reference sequence). The DNA for the CDR3 is TGTGCCACCAGCCCTGTAGCGGGGGATAGCACAGATACGCAGTATTCT. Translating gives CATSPVAGDSTDTQYS.

This clonotype was found many times. V gene TRBV19 combines with J gene TRBJ2-1; 7 nucleotides align to TRBD2. With V trimmed by 8 bases and J by 10 bases, 5 bases remained unmatched. The CDR3 has 11 amino acids. The germline V gene encodes CDR1 LNHDA and CDR2 SQIVND (reference sequence). CDR3 sequence reads: CASQRGTEQFF. In DNA, the CDR3 is TGTGCCAGTCAGCGGGGTACCGAGCAGTTCTTC.

The rearrangement uses TRBV20-1 and TRBJ2-1; 11 nucleotides align to TRBD2. Trimming at V came to 8 bases and at J to 5 bases, leaving 11 bases not matched to a gene. Germline loops: CDR1 DFQATT, CDR2 SNEGSKA (reference sequence). There are 15 residues in the CDR3. The CDR3 DNA reads as TGCAGTACTTCTCGACTAGCGGGGACCCACAATGAGCAGTTCTTC. Translation: CSTSRLAGTHNEQFF.

This clonotype was detected many times. The rearrangement uses TRBV7-9 and TRBJ1-3; no clear D. V was cut by 0 bases and J by 0 bases, with 6 bases left in between. The V gene's germline CDR1 is SEHNR and CDR2 FQNEAQ (reference sequence). The CDR3 has 15 residues. CDR3 loop: CASSLALNSGNTIYF. As DNA, the CDR3 is TGTGCCAGCAGCTTAGCACTTAACTCTGGAAACACCATATATTTT.

This clonotype was picked up a small number of times. V is TRBV5-4 and J is TRBJ1-1; D not resolved. Looked up from germline, CDR1 is SGHNT and CDR2 is YYREEE (reference sequence). The V end lost 0 bases, the J end lost 3 bases, and 3 bases lay between the germline ends. The CDR3 covers 12 residues. The CDR3 DNA is TGTGCCAGCAGCTTGGCAGACACTGAAGCTTTCTTT. This encodes CASSLADTEAFF.

This clonotype has ten or more counts. This chain connects TRBV6-4 to TRBJ2-1; the match to TRBD2 covers 10 bases. After removal of 3 bases from V and 7 bases from J, the junction contained 3 bases not matched to a gene. The CDR3 loop spans 14 amino acids. Germline-derived CDR1 and CDR2 are MRHNA and SNTAGT. This CDR3 reads CASSEGLAKNEQFF. CDR3 DNA: TGTGCCAGCAGTGAGGGACTAGCGAAGAATGAGCAGTTCTTC.